The T cell receptor beta chain described here comes from a study of cytomegalovirus exposure and HLA in healthy donors. Study context: Within an early data release were tens of millions of unique TCRs drawn from HLA-typed donors.

The PCR ran on 60 Vbeta and 13 Jbeta primers. The data were produced by immunoSEQ multiplex PCR, yet TCRdb's version contains in-frame clones alone and is incomplete. The data show 160,000 or so clones, approximately 86% seen once. The germline V gene has CDR1 SGHNT and CDR2 YENEEA. This CDR3 is built from 13 residues. The receptor comes from a young woman in good health and CMV-seronegative. The chain joins TRBV11-3 to TRBJ2-3; TRBD2 agrees at 10 bases. Sequencing input: PBMCs. The CDR3 protein is CAPGTSGTDTQYF. The CDR3 DNA is TGTGCTCCCGGGACTAGCGGCACAGATACGCAGTATTTT.